Below are 28 T cell receptor beta chains sequenced from a single sample in a study of regulatory dendritic cells for organ transplantation. Sorted subsets were CFSE-labeled and cultured around five days with allogeneic dendritic cells. The repertoire was sequenced with immunoSEQ multiplex PCR; TCRdb's copy has only in-frame clones and lacks some. The table shows around 8,000 clones, with approximately 67% occurring only once. Antigen specificity for these receptors is unknown. The sample was memory CD4+ T cells from blood cultured with dendritic cells. Noted subset: CD45RO+ memory T cells. The receptors originated from a human donor in good health.

This chain joins TRBV6-1 and TRBJ1-4; 10 bases agree with TRBD1. This CDR3 spans 14 amino acids. Germline lookup yields CDR1 MNHNS and CDR2 SASEGT. Unmatched junction bases numbered 12, after V lost 10 bases and J lost 10 bases. The CDR3 coding sequence is TGTGCCACCTCCCTCGACAGGGGGCAGGGAAAACTGTTTTTT. It translates to CATSLDRGQGKLFF.

The rearrangement uses TRBV28 and TRBJ1-1; D is unclear. Per the germline V gene, CDR1 is MDHEN and CDR2 is SYDVKM. Trimming took 8 bases from V and 2 from J, leaving 15 bases between them. The CDR3 spans 14 residues. The CDR3 bases are TGTGCCAGCTGCCCCGCGGGCGGTAACACTGAAGCTTTCTTT. Its protein product is CASCPAGGNTEAFF. The full variable domain, in which reference TRBV28 and TRBJ1-1 provide the parts outside the CDR3, is DVKVTQSSRYLVKRTGEKVFLECVQDMDHENMFWYRQDPGLGLRLIYFSYDVKMKEKGDIPEGYSVSREKKERFSLILESASTNQTSMYLCASCPAGGNTEAFFGQGTRLTVV.

This clone rates as medium-sized. The V call is TRBV7-2, the J call TRBJ2-2; 8 nucleotides match TRBD1. CDR3 length: 15 residues. V trimming: 5 bases; J trimming: 5 bases; junction bases outside the gene matches: 7. CDR1 and CDR2 from the germline V gene are SGHTA and FQGNSA. This CDR3 is CASSPTGGRTGELFF. The CDR3 DNA follows: TGTGCCAGCAGCCCTACAGGGGGTAGAACCGGGGAGCTGTTTTTT.

The V call is TRBV27, the J call TRBJ2-1, with D possibly matching TRBD2 (6 bases). V was pared by 3 bases and J by 2 bases, with 20 bases between. From germline, CDR1 is MNHEY and CDR2 SMNVEV (reference sequence). CDR3 length: 18 amino acids. CDR3 nucleotides: TGTGCCAGCAGTTTCGGGCAGGGCAGACGGGGGACCTACAATGAGCAGTTCTTC. This encodes CASSFGQGRRGTYNEQFF.

The gene calls are TRBV2 and TRBJ1-5; 7 positions agree with TRBD1. CDR1 and CDR2 (germline): SNHLY, FYNNEI. This CDR3 comprises 15 residues. V shed 7 bases and J 1 base; nucleotides not matched to a gene: 7. In DNA form, the CDR3 reads TGTGCCAGCACCACCGGGACAGTGAGCAATCAGCCCCAGCATTTT. Its translation is CASTTGTVSNQPQHF.

V usage is TRBV5-1 and J usage is TRBJ1-1; 9 nucleotides match TRBD1. CDR1 is SGHRS and CDR2 is YFSETQ in the germline V gene. Trimming removed 3 bases from V and 0 bases from J; junction bases left unmatched: 3. There are 15 residues in the CDR3. CDR3 region: CASSSGTGLNTEAFF. Here the CDR3 DNA reads TGCGCCAGCAGCTCAGGGACAGGGTTGAACACTGAAGCTTTCTTT.

The chain carries TRBV5-5 and TRBJ1-4, with D maybe TRBD1 (6 bases). Deletions cut 2 bases from V and 7 bases from J, with 12 bases between. CDR3 length equals 14 residues. CDR1 and CDR2 from the germline V gene are SGHKS and YYEKEE (reference sequence). CDR3 sequence reads: CASSFSGGGEKLFF. In nucleotides, the CDR3 is TGTGCCAGCAGCTTTTCGGGGGGCGGTGAAAAACTGTTTTTT. Looking up the rest from reference TRBV5-5 and TRBJ1-4 gives the full variable domain: DAGVTQSPTHLIKTRGQQVTLRCSPISGHKSVSWYQQVLGQGPQFIFQYYEKEERGRGNFPDRFSARQFPNYSSELNVNALLLGDSALYLCASSFSGGGEKLFFGSGTQLSVL.

The chain joins TRBV2 to TRBJ1-4; 9 positions agree with TRBD1. The V gene end was trimmed by 7 bases and the J gene end by 4 bases; junction bases not matched to a gene: 7. The CDR3 contains 15 residues. Looked up from germline, CDR1 is SNHLY and CDR2 is FYNNEI. The CDR3 loop is CASKTGGAGNEKLFF. In DNA, the CDR3 is TGTGCCAGCAAAACAGGGGGCGCCGGTAATGAAAAACTGTTTTTT.

This chain links TRBV7-2 with TRBJ2-1, with 10 bases matching TRBD2. This CDR3 comprises 15 residues. After removal of 1 base from V and 6 bases from J, the junction contained 3 bases not matched to a gene. The germline gives CDR1 SGHTA, CDR2 FQGNSA. This chain's CDR3 is CASSLVSGGVNEQFF. CDR3 sequence (DNA): TGTGCCAGCAGCTTAGTCAGCGGGGGGGTCAATGAGCAGTTCTTC.

This clone was seen more than once but under ten times. The V gene is TRBV7-2, the J gene TRBJ2-7, with D possibly matching TRBD2 (6 bases). The V gene's germline CDR1 is SGHTA and CDR2 FQGNSA. Trimming shortened V by 2 bases and J by 0 bases, and 8 bases separated the two germline ends. There are 14 residues in the CDR3. CDR3 protein: CASSLSGGSYEQYF. In nucleotides, the CDR3 is TGTGCCAGCAGCTTATCCGGGGGCTCCTACGAGCAGTACTTC.

The chain has TRBV7-3 and TRBJ2-7, with D uncertain. The CDR3 runs 15 residues. With 2 bases removed from V and 3 bases from J, the gap between germline ends came to 14 bases. Germline CDR1 and CDR2: SGHTA and FQGTGA. CDR3 region: CASSLSQRLSYEQYF. The CDR3 DNA is TGTGCCAGCAGCTTATCTCAACGGTTGAGCTACGAGCAGTACTTC.

The V and J genes are TRBV9 and TRBJ2-3, with TRBD1 matching over 9 bases. The germline V gene encodes CDR1 SGDLS and CDR2 YYNGEE. Losses at the gene ends were 0 bases for V and 4 bases for J; bases not matched to a gene: 6. This CDR3 has 16 amino acids. The CDR3 is CASSVAGTGQSDTQYF. In DNA, the CDR3 is TGTGCCAGCAGCGTAGCTGGGACAGGGCAATCAGATACGCAGTATTTT.

The rearrangement joins TRBV6-5 to TRBJ1-5; 9 bases fit TRBD1. Germline V CDR1 and CDR2: MNHEY, SVGAGI. Trimming took 2 bases from V and 5 from J; bases not matched to a gene: 4. The CDR3 runs 15 residues. CDR3 sequence (DNA): TGTGCCAGCAGTTACAACCGGGACAGGGATCAGCCCCAGCATTTT. This sequence encodes CASSYNRDRDQPQHF.

The gene calls are TRBV7-2 and TRBJ2-1, with 8 bases lining up with TRBD2. Trimming cost V 5 bases and J 7 bases; bases outside gene matches: 10. The CDR3 covers 15 residues. Germline assignment: CDR1 SGHTA and CDR2 FQGNSA. CDR3 residues: CASSPGGPRKNEQFF. In DNA, the CDR3 is TGTGCCAGCAGCCCGGGGGGGCCTCGGAAGAATGAGCAGTTCTTC. The full variable domain, completed using reference TRBV7-2 and TRBJ2-1, is GAGVSQSPSNKVTEKGKDVELRCDPISGHTALYWYRQSLGQGLEFLIYFQGNSAPDKSGLPSDRFSAERTGGSVSTLTIQRTQQEDSAVYLCASSPGGPRKNEQFFGPGTRLTVL.

A single count supports this clone. The chain has TRBV7-9 and TRBJ2-5, with D uncertain. The CDR3 length is 14 residues. Germline V gene data show CDR1 as SEHNR and CDR2 as FQNEAQ (reference sequence). Trimming stripped 2 bases from V and 5 bases from J, with 12 bases between. For the CDR3, the DNA is TGTGCCAGCAGCTTATCCCGTCTCGTGGAGACCCAGTACTTC. Translated, it gives CASSLSRLVETQYF.

This clone was counted a few times. This sequence joins TRBV27 and TRBJ2-3; TRBD2 agrees at 8 bases. The junction had 5 bases not matched to a gene; V was cut back by 9 bases and J by 0 bases. This CDR3 has 14 amino acids. The V gene's germline CDR1 is MNHEY and CDR2 SMNVEV (reference sequence). CDR3 protein: CASKTSASTDTQYF. The CDR3 DNA reads as TGTGCCAGTAAGACTAGCGCTAGCACAGATACGCAGTATTTT.

The chain recombines TRBV4-1 with TRBJ2-1; D is unresolved. CDR3 length: 19 amino acids. Per germline, CDR1 MGHRA and CDR2 YSYEKL. The ends were cut back, 0 bases at V and 6 bases at J, with 24 bases in the middle. The CDR3 spells CASSQEAPTSSQFVNEQFF. For the CDR3, the DNA is TGCGCCAGCAGCCAAGAAGCCCCTACGAGTAGCCAGTTCGTCAATGAGCAGTTCTTC.

This sequence joins TRBV7-3 and TRBJ2-2; maybe TRBD1 (6 bases). The CDR3 is 14 residues long. The germline V and J ends were trimmed by 6 bases and 1 base, with 9 bases remaining between them. Germline assignment: CDR1 SGHTA and CDR2 FQGTGA. CDR3 loop: CASRQDRNTGELFF. The CDR3 nucleotides are TGTGCCAGCAGACAGGACAGGAACACCGGGGAGCTGTTTTTT.

This chain uses TRBV25-1 with TRBJ2-7, with D possibly being TRBD1 (6 bases). V shed 5 bases and J shed 3 bases, with 11 bases lying between them. The germline V gene has CDR1 MGHDK and CDR2 SYGVNS. The CDR3 extends over 13 amino acids. This chain's CDR3 is CASSKGEIYEQYF. As DNA, the CDR3 is TGTGCCAGCAGTAAGGGGGAGATCTACGAGCAGTACTTC.

The CDR3, as DNA: TGTGCCAGCAGCTCCCCAAGCGGGGGGTACAATGAGCAGTTCTTC. This sequence encodes CASSSPSGGYNEQFF. The chain recombines TRBV11-3 with TRBJ2-1; 9 nucleotides align to TRBD2. CDR3 size: 15 residues. V shed 4 bases, J shed 4 bases, and the junction held 5 bases outside the gene matches. Germline V gene sequence: CDR1 SGHNT, CDR2 YENEEA.

This clone has more than one count but fewer than ten. V is TRBV5-1 and J is TRBJ2-2; possibly TRBD1 for D (6 bases). Per germline, CDR1 SGHRS and CDR2 YFSETQ. The CDR3 loop spans 18 amino acids. V was cut by 1 base and J by 4 bases, with 20 bases left in between. This chain's CDR3 is CASSLIRGLGSSTGELFF. CDR3 DNA sequence: TGCGCCAGCAGCTTGATTAGGGGGTTAGGTTCGAGCACCGGGGAGCTGTTTTTT.

This clone was counted once. This chain connects TRBV5-1 to TRBJ1-2, with unresolved D. Germline loops: CDR1 SGHRS, CDR2 YFSETQ. Trimming removed 1 base from V and 4 bases from J, with 11 bases in between. The CDR3 totals 14 residues. Written as DNA, the CDR3 is TGCGCCAGCAGCTTGTCGGAGGGAGGCTATGGCTACACCTTC. Translation: CASSLSEGGYGYTF. Drawing the rest from reference TRBV5-1 and TRBJ1-2, the complete variable domain is KAGVTQTPRYLIKTRGQQVTLSCSPISGHRSVSWYQQTPGQGLQFLFEYFSETQRNKGNFPGRFSGRQFSNSRSEMNVSTLELGDSALYLCASSLSEGGYGYTFGSGTRLTVV.

The V gene is TRBV4-1, the J gene TRBJ2-2; D ambiguous. This CDR3 contains 16 residues. Trimming took 1 base from V and 3 from J, leaving 12 bases between them. Per the germline V gene, CDR1 is MGHRA and CDR2 is YSYEKL. CDR3 residues: CASSQVLAADTGELFF. Here the CDR3 DNA reads TGCGCCAGCAGCCAAGTGTTGGCCGCCGACACCGGGGAGCTGTTTTTT.

This clone has a handful of counts. The chain employs TRBV19 and TRBJ1-5, with unresolved D. This CDR3 contains 12 residues. V lost 4 bases and J lost 5, with 6 bases in between. Germline V CDR1 and CDR2: LNHDA, SQIVND (reference sequence). The CDR3 DNA reads TGTGCCAGTAGTAACTACGATCAGCCCCAGCATTTT. Translating it yields CASSNYDQPQHF.

V is TRBV7-2 and J is TRBJ1-2; the match to TRBD1 covers 7 bases. CDR1 is SGHTA, CDR2 FQGNSA, per germline. This CDR3 is built from 15 residues. V shed 4 bases and J 4 bases; nucleotides not matched to a gene: 9. CDR3 bases: TGTGCCAGCAGCTCTTACCTGACAGGGAGCTATGGCTACACCTTC. Translating it yields CASSSYLTGSYGYTF.

The J gene is TRBJ2-4, the V gene TRBV4-1; possibly TRBD1 for D (5 bases). Trimming cost V 4 bases and J 6 bases, with 25 bases left between them. Germline lookup yields CDR1 MGHRA and CDR2 YSYEKL. The CDR3 has 18 residues. The CDR3 loop is CASSREGAGPRAGNIQYF. The DNA for the CDR3 is TGCGCCAGCAGCCGAGAAGGGGCCGGGCCGCGTGCTGGAAACATTCAGTACTTC.

The rearrangement uses TRBV20-1 and TRBJ1-4; no definite D call. CDR3 length: 10 residues. V was clipped by 5 bases and J by 4 bases, with 2 bases between them. From germline, CDR1 is DFQATT and CDR2 SNEGSKA (reference sequence). CDR3: CSARNEKLFF. Here the CDR3 DNA reads TGCAGTGCTCGTAATGAAAAACTGTTTTTT.

The chain uses TRBV7-2 and TRBJ1-5; possibly TRBD1 for D (5 bases). The germline CDR1 and CDR2 sequences are SGHTA and FQGNSA. This CDR3 contains 15 residues. Trimming removed 4 bases from V and 2 bases from J, with 12 bases in between. The CDR3 nucleotides read TGTGCCAGCAGCTGGAATGGGGGGGGCAATCAGCCCCAGCATTTT. Its translation is CASSWNGGGNQPQHF.